These 5 T cell receptor beta chains originate from one sample sequenced in a study of blood T cells in healthy people across ages. Sample-barcoded 5' priming and a J-beta primer mix drove a second PCR of about 6 to 12 cycles. TCRdb used MiXCR to reprocess the 5' RACE reads, holding one entry per CDR3 protein. The sample lists some 1.5 million distinct CDR3 sequences; roughly 27% were seen once. The sequencing input was blood. These receptors all come from a woman aged 30 to 39 in good health.

V is TRBV5-1 and J is TRBJ2-1, with 10 bases that match TRBD2. The CDR3 totals 17 residues. Germline CDR1 and CDR2: SGHRS and YFSETQ. The V and J ends lost 0 bases and 5 bases, in that order; junction bases with no gene match: 8. The chain's CDR3 is CASSLEPGLAGDNEQFF. In DNA, the CDR3 is TGCGCCAGCAGCTTGGAGCCAGGGCTAGCGGGGGACAATGAGCAGTTCTTC.

The sample holds a few counts of this clonotype. V gene TRBV5-1 combines with J gene TRBJ2-7; D might be TRBD2 (5 bases). This CDR3 spans 13 amino acids. Germline lookup yields CDR1 SGHRS and CDR2 YFSETQ. V lost 5 bases and J 2 bases, leaving 11 bases between the germline ends. The CDR3 is CASRPGSTYEQYF. The CDR3 coding sequence is TGCGCCAGCAGACCGGGGTCGACCTACGAGCAGTACTTC.

At least ten counts were recorded for this clonotype. The CDR3 nucleotides are TGTGCCAGCAGTTATTTGGAAAAAGGACAGGCAAGCTCTGGGGCCAACGTCCTGACTTTC. This translates into CASSYLEKGQASSGANVLTF. The J gene is TRBJ2-6, the V gene TRBV28; 7 nucleotides match TRBD1. The CDR3 consists of 20 residues. V lost 4 bases, J lost 0 bases, and 15 bases stayed unmatched. Germline V gene lookup returns CDR1 MDHEN and CDR2 SYDVKM.

At least ten counts were recorded for this clonotype. J is TRBJ1-2 and V is TRBV29-1, with D possibly being TRBD1 (6 bases). Germline CDR1 SQVTM, CDR2 ANQGSEA. This CDR3 is built from 14 residues. V dropped 4 bases and J dropped 2 bases, with 14 bases sitting between them. CDR3 bases: TGCAGCGTTGGGGTTTCGGACAGCAACTATGGCTACACCTTC. Its translation is CSVGVSDSNYGYTF.

Worth noting for this clonotype: It may be a read error: a sequence one base away is much more abundant. The chain recombines TRBV18 with TRBJ2-1, with D hard to call. This CDR3 is built from 13 residues. Germline CDR1 reads KGHSH; CDR2 reads LQKENI. CDR3 coding DNA: TGTGCCAGCTCAGCAGACGGTGACAATGTGCAGTTCTTC. Translated: CASSADGDNVQFF.